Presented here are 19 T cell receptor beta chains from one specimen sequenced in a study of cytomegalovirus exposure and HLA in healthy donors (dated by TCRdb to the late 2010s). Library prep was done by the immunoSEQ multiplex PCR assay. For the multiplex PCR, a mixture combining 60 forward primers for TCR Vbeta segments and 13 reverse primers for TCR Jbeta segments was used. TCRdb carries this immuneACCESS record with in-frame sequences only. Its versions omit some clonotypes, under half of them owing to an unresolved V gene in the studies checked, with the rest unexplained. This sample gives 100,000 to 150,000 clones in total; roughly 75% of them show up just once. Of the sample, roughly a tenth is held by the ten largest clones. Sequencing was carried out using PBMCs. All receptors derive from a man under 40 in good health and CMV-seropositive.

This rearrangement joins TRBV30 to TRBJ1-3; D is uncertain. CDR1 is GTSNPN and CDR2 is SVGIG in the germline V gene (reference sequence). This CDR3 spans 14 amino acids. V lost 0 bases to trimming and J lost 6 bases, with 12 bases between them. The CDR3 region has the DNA TGTGCCTGGAGTGTTCGGGGAGGAAAAAACACCATATATTTT. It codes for CAWSVRGGKNTIYF.

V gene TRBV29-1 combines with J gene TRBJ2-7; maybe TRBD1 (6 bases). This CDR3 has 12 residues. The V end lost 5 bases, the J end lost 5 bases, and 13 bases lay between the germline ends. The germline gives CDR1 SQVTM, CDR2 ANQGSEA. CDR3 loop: CSVRTGFHEQYF. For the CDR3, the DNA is TGCAGCGTTAGAACAGGGTTCCACGAGCAGTACTTC.

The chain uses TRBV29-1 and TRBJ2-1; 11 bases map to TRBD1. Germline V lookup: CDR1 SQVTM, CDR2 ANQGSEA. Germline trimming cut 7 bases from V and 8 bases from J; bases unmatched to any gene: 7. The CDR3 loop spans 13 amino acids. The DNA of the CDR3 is TGCAGCGCGGACAGGGGGCAAGATGATGAGCAGTTCTTC. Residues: CSADRGQDDEQFF.

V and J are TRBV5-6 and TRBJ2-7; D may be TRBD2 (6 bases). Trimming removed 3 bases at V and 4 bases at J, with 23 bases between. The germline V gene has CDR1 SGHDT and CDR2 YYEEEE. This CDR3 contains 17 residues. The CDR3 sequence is CASSSTTRLGPDYEQYF. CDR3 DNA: TGTGCCAGCAGCTCGACCACCAGACTAGGCCCCGATTACGAGCAGTACTTC.

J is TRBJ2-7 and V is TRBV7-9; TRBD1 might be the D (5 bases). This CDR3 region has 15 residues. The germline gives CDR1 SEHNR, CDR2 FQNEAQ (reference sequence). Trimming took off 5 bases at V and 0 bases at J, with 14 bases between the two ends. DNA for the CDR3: TGTGCCAGCAGCCCGGACAAGGAATCCTCCTACGAGCAGTACTTC. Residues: CASSPDKESSYEQYF.

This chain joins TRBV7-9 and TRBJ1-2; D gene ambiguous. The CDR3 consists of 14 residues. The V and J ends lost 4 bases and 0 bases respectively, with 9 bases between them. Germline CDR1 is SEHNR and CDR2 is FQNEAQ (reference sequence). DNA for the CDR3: TGTGCCAGCAGCTACGAAAACACTAACTATGGCTACACCTTC. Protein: CASSYENTNYGYTF.

CDR3 sequence reads: CASSIGTGTSGFQETQYF. DNA of the CDR3: TGTGCCAGCAGCATAGGTACCGGGACTAGCGGGTTTCAAGAGACCCAGTACTTC. The rearrangement uses TRBV11-2 and TRBJ2-5; 12 bases map to TRBD2. V was pared by 5 bases and J by 2 bases, with 12 bases of the junction left unmatched. Germline CDR1 reads SGHAT; CDR2 reads FQNNGV. The CDR3 loop spans 18 amino acids.

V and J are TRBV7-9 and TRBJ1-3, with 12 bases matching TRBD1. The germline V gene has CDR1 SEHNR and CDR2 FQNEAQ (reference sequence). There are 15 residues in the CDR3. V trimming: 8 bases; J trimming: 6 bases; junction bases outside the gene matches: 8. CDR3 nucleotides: TGTGCCAGCCTAGGGACAGGGGGCTCGGCAAACACCATATATTTT. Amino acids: CASLGTGGSANTIYF.

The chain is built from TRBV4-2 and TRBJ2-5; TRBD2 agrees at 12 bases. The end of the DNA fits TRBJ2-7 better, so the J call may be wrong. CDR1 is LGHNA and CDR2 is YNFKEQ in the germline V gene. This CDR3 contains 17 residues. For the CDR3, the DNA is TGTGCCAGCAGCCAAGTTCTGACTAGCGGGAGAATAGGCGAGCAGTACTTC. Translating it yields CASSQVLTSGRIGEQYF.

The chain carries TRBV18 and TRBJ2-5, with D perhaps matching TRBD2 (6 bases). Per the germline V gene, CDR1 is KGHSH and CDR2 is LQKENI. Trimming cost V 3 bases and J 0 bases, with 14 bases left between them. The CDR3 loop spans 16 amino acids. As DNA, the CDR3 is TGTGCCAGCTCACCTGGGGGGAAGCACCACCAAGAGACCCAGTACTTC. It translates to CASSPGGKHHQETQYF.

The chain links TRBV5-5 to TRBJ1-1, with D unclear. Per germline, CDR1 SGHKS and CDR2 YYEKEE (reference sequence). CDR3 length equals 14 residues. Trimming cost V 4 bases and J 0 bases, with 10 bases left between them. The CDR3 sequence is CASSLGWVNTEAFF. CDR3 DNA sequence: TGTGCCAGCAGCCTAGGTTGGGTGAACACTGAAGCTTTCTTT.

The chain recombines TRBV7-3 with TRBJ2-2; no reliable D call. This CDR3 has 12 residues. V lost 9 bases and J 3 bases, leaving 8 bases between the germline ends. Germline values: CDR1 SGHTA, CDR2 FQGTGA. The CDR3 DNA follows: TGTGCCAGTTCGGTCGACACCGGGGAGCTGTTTTTT. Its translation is CASSVDTGELFF.

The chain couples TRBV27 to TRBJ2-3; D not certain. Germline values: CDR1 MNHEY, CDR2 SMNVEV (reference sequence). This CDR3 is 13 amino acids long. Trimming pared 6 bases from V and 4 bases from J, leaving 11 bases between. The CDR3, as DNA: TGTGCCAGCAGCCCCCGACGGGCAGATACGCAGTATTTT. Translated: CASSPRRADTQYF.

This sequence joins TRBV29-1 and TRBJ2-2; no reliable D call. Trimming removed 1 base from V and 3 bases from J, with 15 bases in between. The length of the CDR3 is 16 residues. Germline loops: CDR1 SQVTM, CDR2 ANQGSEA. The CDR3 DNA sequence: TGCAGCGTTGAAGGCTGGGCTTTTCAGGACACCGGGGAGCTGTTTTTT. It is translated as CSVEGWAFQDTGELFF.

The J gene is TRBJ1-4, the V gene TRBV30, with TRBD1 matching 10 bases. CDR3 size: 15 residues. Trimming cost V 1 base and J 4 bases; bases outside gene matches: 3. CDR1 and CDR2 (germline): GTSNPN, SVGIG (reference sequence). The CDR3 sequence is CAWSGTGGFNEKLFF. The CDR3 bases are TGTGCCTGGAGTGGGACAGGGGGTTTTAATGAAAAACTGTTTTTT.

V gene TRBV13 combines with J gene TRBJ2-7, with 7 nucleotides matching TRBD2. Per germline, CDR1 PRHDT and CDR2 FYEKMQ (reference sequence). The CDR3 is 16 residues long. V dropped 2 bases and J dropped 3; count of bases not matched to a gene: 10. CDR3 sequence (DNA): TGTGCCAGCAGCTTACAAGGCGGGAGCCCCATCTACGAGCAGTACTTC. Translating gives CASSLQGGSPIYEQYF.

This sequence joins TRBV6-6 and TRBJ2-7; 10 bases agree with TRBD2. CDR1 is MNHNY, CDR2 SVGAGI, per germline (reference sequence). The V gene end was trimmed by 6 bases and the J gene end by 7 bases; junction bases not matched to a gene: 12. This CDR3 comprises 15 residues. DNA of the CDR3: TGTGCCAGCAGATCAAACAGCGGGGGGGCGGGAGAGCAGTACTTC. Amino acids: CASRSNSGGAGEQYF.

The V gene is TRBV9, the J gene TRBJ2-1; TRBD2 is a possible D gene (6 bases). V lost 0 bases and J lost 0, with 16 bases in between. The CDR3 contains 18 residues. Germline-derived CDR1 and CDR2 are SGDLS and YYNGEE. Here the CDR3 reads CASSVGTSGVASYNEQFF. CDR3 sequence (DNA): TGTGCCAGCAGCGTAGGCACCTCGGGGGTCGCCTCCTACAATGAGCAGTTCTTC.

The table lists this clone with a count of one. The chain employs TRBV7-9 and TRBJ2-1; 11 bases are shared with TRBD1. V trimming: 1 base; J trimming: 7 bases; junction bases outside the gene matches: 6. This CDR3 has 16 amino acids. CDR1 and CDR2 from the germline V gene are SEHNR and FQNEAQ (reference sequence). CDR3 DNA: TGTGCCAGCAGCTTAGGGGGGACAGGGGGAGGGAATGAGCAGTTCTTC. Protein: CASSLGGTGGGNEQFF.